The clone carrying this TCR beta chain was counted between two and nine times. This sample stems from a study of human T cells and chemical hapten exposure. Study-level information: Sensitization used 2% DPC on approximately 2 cm by approximately 2 cm upper inner arm skin. Reading of the patch tests, which applied 0.01% DPC to the upper back, occurred at 6 days.

Per the germline V gene, CDR1 is MDHEN and CDR2 is SYDVKM. The CDR3 runs to 13 residues. V dropped 9 bases and J dropped 2 bases, with 12 bases sitting between them. Documented time point: pre-sensitization, week 0. The treatment here: therapeutic diphenylcyclopropenone sensitization with weekly scalp DPC. Using its own MiXCR run on the RACE reads, TCRdb lists one record per CDR3 protein. The data show 200,000 to 300,000 distinct CDR3 sequences, around 9.3% seen once. The material sequenced was whole blood, taken in connection with sensitization to the hapten diphenylcyclopropenone (DPC). This sequence was found in a woman aged 40 to 50 with alopecia areata. Some clones in this sample may be carry-over from other donors' samples. The genes are TRBV28 and TRBJ2-3; D not certain. The CDR3 DNA reads TGTGCCAGTGCGGACCCCGCCACAGATACGCAGTATTTT. As protein: CASADPATDTQYF.